This entry lists 21 T cell receptor beta chains sequenced from one sample in a study of T cell repertoires in cytomegalovirus infection. Antigens of these TCRs are unknown. Via MiXCR, TCRdb re-called the reads, giving one row per CDR3 protein. The table includes roughly 700,000 distinct CDR3 sequences, roughly 33% detected once. Specimen: cultured PBMCs, collected from culture after CMV antigen stimulation. Receptors were obtained from a human donor in good health (CMV status not recorded). Some clones in this sample may be carry-over from other donors' samples.

This clonotype was counted a few times. The V call is TRBV10-3, the J call TRBJ2-5, with 9 bases matching TRBD1. The germline V gene has CDR1 ENHRY and CDR2 SYGVKD. J gave up 4 bases and V 10 bases, and 13 bases lay outside the gene matches. The CDR3 is 15 residues long. CDR3 sequence (DNA): TGTGCCACCCTATCCGGGACAGGGTGGGGAGAGACCCAGTACTTC. Encoded protein: CATLSGTGWGETQYF.

The chain is built from TRBV7-2 and TRBJ2-1; a weak D match, TRBD1 (5 bases). V was cut by 0 bases and J by 7 bases, with 16 bases left in between. The CDR3 extends over 16 amino acids. The germline V gene encodes CDR1 SGHTA and CDR2 FQGNSA. The DNA of the CDR3 is TGTGCCAGCAGCTTAGCCGCGGCGGCCCCAGGGAATGAGCAGTTCTTC. Translating gives CASSLAAAAPGNEQFF.

This clonotype was found a few times. This chain uses TRBV19 with TRBJ2-3; 12 nucleotides line up with TRBD2. The ends lost 5 bases at V and 0 bases at J; junction bases unmatched: 12. CDR1 and CDR2 from the germline V gene are LNHDA and SQIVND (reference sequence). This CDR3 comprises 19 residues. The CDR3 protein is CASSPPASGGETSTDTQYF. CDR3 nucleotide sequence: TGTGCCAGTAGTCCTCCCGCTAGCGGGGGGGAAACTAGCACAGATACGCAGTATTTT.

This clonotype came up a few times. This chain uses TRBV19 with TRBJ2-1; 8 bases are shared with TRBD2. Germline CDR1 is LNHDA and CDR2 is SQIVND (reference sequence). The CDR3 length is 14 residues. The V and J ends lost 5 bases and 8 bases, in that order; junction bases with no gene match: 8. The CDR3 bases are TGTGCCAGTAGTCGGGGGGGCACCGTCGATGAGCAGTTCTTC. Its protein product is CASSRGGTVDEQFF.

This chain joins TRBV2 and TRBJ2-7; D gene ambiguous. This CDR3 region has 15 residues. The V end lost 7 bases, the J end lost 0 bases, and 16 bases lay between the germline ends. The germline V gene encodes CDR1 SNHLY and CDR2 FYNNEI. This chain's CDR3 is CASKRLTQSSYEQYF. The DNA for the CDR3 is TGTGCCAGCAAAAGGTTGACCCAAAGCTCCTACGAGCAGTACTTC.

The CDR3 region has the DNA TGTGCCAGCAGCTTACTAGCGGGCTTGTACAATGAGCAGTTCTTC. The encoded protein is CASSLLAGLYNEQFF. The V call is TRBV7-9, the J call TRBJ2-1; 8 nucleotides align to TRBD2. Losses at the gene ends were 2 bases for V and 4 bases for J; bases not matched to a gene: 4. The CDR3 contains 15 residues. The germline CDR1 and CDR2 sequences are SEHNR and FQNEAQ (reference sequence).

DNA of the CDR3: TGTGCCAGCAGCTTAGTAGCGGGGCACGGGGGTGAGCAGTTCTTC. Translating it yields CASSLVAGHGGEQFF. The J gene is TRBJ2-1, the V gene TRBV7-9; 8 positions agree with TRBD2. The CDR3 sequence is 15 residues long. The germline V gene encodes CDR1 SEHNR and CDR2 FQNEAQ (reference sequence). V dropped 1 base and J dropped 9; count of bases not matched to a gene: 8.

The rearrangement links TRBV6-8 to TRBJ2-7; TRBD2 agrees at 9 bases. The CDR3 loop spans 15 amino acids. With 8 bases clipped from V and 0 bases from J, the junction kept 8 bases outside the gene matches. CDR1 and CDR2 (germline): MNHGY, SAAAGT. CDR3 nucleotide sequence: TGTGCCAGCGCCGAGGCTAGCGGGGCCTCCTACGAGCAGTACTTC. Its translation is CASAEASGASYEQYF.

Turning to this clonotype: A single base separates this from a much larger clone, so it may be a read error. V is TRBV7-2 and J is TRBJ1-1; D ambiguous. CDR1 and CDR2 from the germline V gene are SGHTA and FQGNSA. There are 12 residues in the CDR3. The DNA for the CDR3 is TGTGCCGGCAGCTTTATCAGCCTTGAAGCTTTCTTT. It translates to CAGSFISLEAFF. Looking up the rest from reference TRBV7-2 and TRBJ1-1 gives the full variable domain: GAGVSQSPSNKVTEKGKDVELRCDPISGHTALYWYRQSLGQGLEFLIYFQGNSAPDKSGLPSDRFSAERTGGSVSTLTIQRTQQEDSAVYLCAGSFISLEAFFGQGTRLTVV.

The rearrangement links TRBV7-9 to TRBJ2-1; TRBD2 matches 11 bases. Looked up from germline, CDR1 is SEHNR and CDR2 is FQNEAQ (reference sequence). This CDR3 has 15 residues. V lost 5 bases to trimming and J lost 6 bases; unmatched junction nucleotides: 6. CDR3 nucleotide sequence: TGTGCCAGCAGCCAGGGACTAGCGGTAATCAATGAGCAGTTCTTC. Translating gives CASSQGLAVINEQFF.

The V gene is TRBV20-1, the J gene TRBJ2-3; weak D call: TRBD1 (5 bases). CDR1 and CDR2 (germline): DFQATT, SNEGSKA (reference sequence). This CDR3 region has 14 residues. V was shortened by 6 bases and J by 2 bases, with 15 bases between the two germline ends. CDR3 sequence (DNA): TGCAGTGCGCCGCCTAGGGGATACACAGATACGCAGTATTTT. Its translation is CSAPPRGYTDTQYF.

The chain uses TRBV18 and TRBJ1-1; D not certain. The V end was cut by 6 bases, the J end by 4 bases, with 15 bases between. This CDR3 contains 14 residues. Germline CDR1 and CDR2: KGHSH and LQKENI. The CDR3 coding sequence is TGTGCCAGCTCTCCTCTCCGGCGGGGCACTGAAGCTTTCTTT. Its protein product is CASSPLRRGTEAFF.

This clonotype has only a few counts. J is TRBJ2-7 and V is TRBV7-2, with 9 nucleotides matching TRBD2. CDR1 and CDR2 (germline): SGHTA, FQGNSA. V shed 1 base and J 4 bases; nucleotides not matched to a gene: 17. The CDR3 loop spans 19 amino acids. CDR3 coding DNA: TGTGCCAGCAGCTTAGTGGGGTCGGCTAGCGGGATAAGCCCATACGAGCAGTACTTC. It specifies CASSLVGSASGISPYEQYF.

In nucleotides, the CDR3 is TGCAGTGCCTTAAGGACTGGCACAGGGGAGACCCAGTACTTC. This gives the protein CSALRTGTGETQYF. The V and J genes are TRBV20-1 and TRBJ2-5, with a possible D match to TRBD1 (6 bases). CDR1 is DFQATT and CDR2 is SNEGSKA in the germline V gene (reference sequence). The CDR3 is 14 amino acids. V lost 6 bases to trimming and J lost 5 bases, with 19 bases between them.

In this sample, this clonotype turned up many times. V gene TRBV7-2 combines with J gene TRBJ1-1; the D is unclear. The CDR3 spans 13 residues. V lost 5 bases and J 0 bases, leaving 7 bases between the germline ends. CDR1 is SGHTA and CDR2 is FQGNSA in the germline V gene. The CDR3 sequence is CASSPRMNTEAFF. As DNA, the CDR3 is TGTGCCAGCAGCCCCCGTATGAACACTGAAGCTTTCTTT.

The chain combines TRBV27 with TRBJ2-7, with 7 bases lining up with TRBD2. The CDR3 extends over 13 amino acids. The germline V gene has CDR1 MNHEY and CDR2 SMNVEV (reference sequence). The V and J ends lost 8 bases and 1 base, in that order; junction bases with no gene match: 5. The CDR3 DNA reads TGTGCCAGCGGCGGGGGTCCGTCCTACGAGCAGTACTTC. Translating gives CASGGGPSYEQYF.

The chain uses TRBV20-1 and TRBJ2-3; 8 bases match TRBD1. The CDR3 spans 12 residues. With V trimmed by 6 bases and J by 1 base, 0 bases remained unmatched. Germline CDR1 is DFQATT and CDR2 is SNEGSKA (reference sequence). The CDR3 DNA reads TGCAGTGCGACAGGGGGCACAGATACGCAGTATTTT. Encoded protein: CSATGGTDTQYF.

This clonotype was seen more than once but under ten times. The CDR3 loop is CASTTLAGGQETQYF. The DNA of the CDR3 is TGTGCCAGCACGACCTTGGCGGGGGGGCAGGAGACCCAGTACTTC. The V call is TRBV27, the J call TRBJ2-5, with TRBD2 matching 9 bases. The CDR3 extends over 15 amino acids. Trimming at V came to 7 bases and at J to 5 bases, leaving 11 bases not matched to a gene. Germline V CDR1 and CDR2: MNHEY, SMNVEV (reference sequence).

This clonotype was observed at least ten times. The J gene is TRBJ1-1, the V gene TRBV7-2; D is possibly TRBD1 (6 bases). The CDR3 is 14 amino acids. Deletions cut 4 bases from V and 0 bases from J, with 9 bases between. Germline V gene lookup returns CDR1 SGHTA and CDR2 FQGNSA. The CDR3 sequence is CASSSDRLNTEAFF. In nucleotides, the CDR3 is TGTGCCAGCAGCTCCGACAGGTTGAACACTGAAGCTTTCTTT.

This clonotype has more than one count but fewer than ten. The rearrangement uses TRBV7-6 and TRBJ2-1, with D possibly being TRBD1 or TRBD2 (5 bases each). Trimming stripped 0 bases from V and 7 bases from J, with 10 bases between. CDR1 and CDR2 (germline): SGHVS, FNYEAQ. The length of the CDR3 is 14 residues. CDR3 loop: CASSLASGRNEQFF. In DNA form, the CDR3 reads TGTGCCAGCAGCTTAGCGTCGGGACGGAATGAGCAGTTCTTC.

This chain links TRBV12-3 or TRBV12-4 with TRBJ2-2; TRBD2 agrees at 7 bases. There are 16 residues in the CDR3. The V and J ends lost 4 bases and 3 bases, in that order; junction bases with no gene match: 8. This CDR3 reads CASSYFLGGDTGELFF. In nucleotides, the CDR3 is TGTGCCAGCAGTTATTTCCTGGGGGGGGACACCGGGGAGCTGTTTTTT.